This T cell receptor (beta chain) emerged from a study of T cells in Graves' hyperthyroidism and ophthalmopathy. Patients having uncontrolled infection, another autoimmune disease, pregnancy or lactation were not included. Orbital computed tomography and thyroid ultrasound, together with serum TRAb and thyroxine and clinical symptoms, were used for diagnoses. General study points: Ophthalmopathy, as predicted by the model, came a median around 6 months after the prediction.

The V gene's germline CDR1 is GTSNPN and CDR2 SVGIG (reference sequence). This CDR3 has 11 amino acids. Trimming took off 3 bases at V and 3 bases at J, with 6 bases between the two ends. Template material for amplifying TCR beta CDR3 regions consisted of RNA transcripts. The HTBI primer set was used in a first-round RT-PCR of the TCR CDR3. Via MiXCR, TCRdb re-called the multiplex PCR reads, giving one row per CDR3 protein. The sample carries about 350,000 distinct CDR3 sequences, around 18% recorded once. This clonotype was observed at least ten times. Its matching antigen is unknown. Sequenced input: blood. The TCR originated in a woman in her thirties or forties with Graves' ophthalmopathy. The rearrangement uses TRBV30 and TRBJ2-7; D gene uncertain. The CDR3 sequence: CAWRLDYEQYF. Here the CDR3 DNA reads TGTGCCTGGAGGCTTGACTACGAGCAGTACTTC.